This T cell receptor (beta chain) came from a study of cytomegalovirus exposure and HLA in healthy donors. The wider study: Most donors, just over 80% of approximately 400 genotyped, fell in the Caucasian-associated ancestry cluster.

CDR3 length equals 15 residues. V lost 0 bases, J lost 2 bases, and 2 bases stayed unmatched. The germline CDR1 and CDR2 sequences are MGHRA and YSYEKL. Primers for the PCR totalled 60 Vbeta and 13 Jbeta. The table came from immunoSEQ multiplex PCR; TCRdb's copy has only in-frame clones and leaves some out. The sample holds about 200,000 clones. Healthy individuals who donated bone marrow served as the donors. Points from the study as a whole: Cytomegalovirus association was listed for 150 or so TCR beta chains.

In regard to this clone: The antigen is not known.

The clonotype comes from a boy younger than 18 in good health and CMV-seronegative. J is TRBJ2-7 and V is TRBV4-1, with 9 nucleotides matching TRBD2. The material sequenced was PBMCs. The DNA for the CDR3 is TGCGCCAGCAGCCAAGATGGGACTAGCACCTACGAGCAGTACTTC. This encodes CASSQDGTSTYEQYF.